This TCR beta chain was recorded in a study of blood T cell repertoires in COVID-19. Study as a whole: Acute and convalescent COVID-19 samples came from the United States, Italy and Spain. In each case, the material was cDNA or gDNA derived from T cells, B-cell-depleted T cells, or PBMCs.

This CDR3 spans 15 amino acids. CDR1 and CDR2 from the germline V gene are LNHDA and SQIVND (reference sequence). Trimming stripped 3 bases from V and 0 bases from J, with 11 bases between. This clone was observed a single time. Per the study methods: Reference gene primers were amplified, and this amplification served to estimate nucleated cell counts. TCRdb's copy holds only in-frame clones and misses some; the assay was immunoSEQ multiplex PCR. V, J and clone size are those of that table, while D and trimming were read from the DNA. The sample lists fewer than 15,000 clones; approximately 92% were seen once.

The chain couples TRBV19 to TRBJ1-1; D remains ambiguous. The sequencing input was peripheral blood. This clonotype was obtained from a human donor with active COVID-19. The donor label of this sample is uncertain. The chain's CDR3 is CASSIQDSMNTEAFF. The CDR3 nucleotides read TGTGCCAGTAGTATCCAGGATTCCATGAACACTGAAGCTTTCTTT.